The subject of this entry is one T cell receptor (beta chain). The sample belongs to a study of T-cell reconstitution after alpha-beta-depleted transplantation in children. The TCRbeta library incorporated unique molecular identifiers. MiXCR was run by TCRdb on the PCR reads, yielding one entry per CDR3 protein. The sample lists some 250,000 distinct CDR3 sequences; 12% were seen once. The CDR3 has 16 amino acids. V lost 1 base to trimming and J lost 9 bases, with 19 bases between them. Germline CDR1 and CDR2: SEHNR and FQNEAQ (reference sequence). This TCR came from a human donor who donated a stem cell graft to a child with acute lymphoblastic leukemia. This sample comprised PBMCs from the stem cell graft donor, obtained from the stem cell graft. The rearrangement joins TRBV7-9 to TRBJ2-1; D remains unclear. CDR3 nucleotide sequence: TGTGCCAGCAGCTTAGTGCTGACGATCAGGAACACTGAGCAGTTCTTC. Encoded protein: CASSLVLTIRNTEQFF.